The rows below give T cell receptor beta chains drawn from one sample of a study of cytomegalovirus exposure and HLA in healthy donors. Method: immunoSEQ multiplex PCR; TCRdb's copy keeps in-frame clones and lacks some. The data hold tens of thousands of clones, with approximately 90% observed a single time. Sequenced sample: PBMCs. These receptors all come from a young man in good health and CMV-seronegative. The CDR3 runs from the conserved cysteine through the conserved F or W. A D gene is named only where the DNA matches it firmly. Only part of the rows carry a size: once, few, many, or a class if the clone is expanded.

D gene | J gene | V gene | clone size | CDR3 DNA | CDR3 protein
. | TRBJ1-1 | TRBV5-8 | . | TGTGCCAGCAGCTCTCGTCGGGGGGGGGCGATGAACACTGAAGCTTTCTTT | CASSSRRGGAMNTEAFF
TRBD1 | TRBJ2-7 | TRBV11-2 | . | TGTGCCAGCAGTTCTTTCACAGGGGCCTACGAGCAGTACTTC | CASSSFTGAYEQYF
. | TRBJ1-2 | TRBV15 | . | TGTGCCACCAGCGCCCCACTGACGGGTAACTATGGCTACACCTTC | CATSAPLTGNYGYTF
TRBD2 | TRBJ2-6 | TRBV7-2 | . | TGTGCCAGTTCTAGCGGCCTCTCTGGGGCCAACGTCCTGACTTTC | CASSSGLSGANVLTF
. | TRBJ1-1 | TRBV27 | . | TGTGCCAGCAGTTTGAAAGATCTAAACACTGAAGCTTTCTTT | CASSLKDLNTEAFF
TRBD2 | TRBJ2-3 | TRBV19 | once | TGTGCCAGTAGTTCCGGACTAGCGGGAGGGCCTAATACAGATACGCAGTATTTT | CASSSGLAGGPNTDTQYF
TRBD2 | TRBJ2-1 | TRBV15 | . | TGTGCCACCAGCCCCTTAGCGGGGAGTTACAATGAGCAGTTCTTC | CATSPLAGSYNEQFF
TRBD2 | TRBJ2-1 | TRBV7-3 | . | TGTGCCAGCAGCTTTGAAGCGGGGACTAACTACAATGAGCAGTTCTTC | CASSFEAGTNYNEQFF
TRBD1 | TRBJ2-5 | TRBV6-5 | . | TGTGCCAGCAGCACCGGGACAGGAGCCTTAGAGACCCAGTACTTC | CASSTGTGALETQYF
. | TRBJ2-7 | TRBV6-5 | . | TGTGCCAGCTGCGAGCGGAACGGCTACGAGCAGTACTTC | CASCERNGYEQYF
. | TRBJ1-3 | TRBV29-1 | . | TGCAGCGTTGGGTTTAATACGGGGGGCTACTCTGGAAACACCATATATTTT | CSVGFNTGGYSGNTIYF
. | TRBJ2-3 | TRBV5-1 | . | TGCGCCAGCAGCTTGGAACAATACACAGATACGCAGTATTTT | CASSLEQYTDTQYF
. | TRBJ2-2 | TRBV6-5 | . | TGTGCCAGCAGTTACTCCCCAGGGTCGAACACCGGGGAGCTGTTTTTT | CASSYSPGSNTGELFF
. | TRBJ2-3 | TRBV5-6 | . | TGTGCCAGCAGCTTGGTTCGGGGATCAGATACGCAGTATTTT | CASSLVRGSDTQYF
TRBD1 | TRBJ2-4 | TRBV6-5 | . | TGTGCCAGCAGCGACAGGGTCAAAAACATTCAGTACTTC | CASSDRVKNIQYF